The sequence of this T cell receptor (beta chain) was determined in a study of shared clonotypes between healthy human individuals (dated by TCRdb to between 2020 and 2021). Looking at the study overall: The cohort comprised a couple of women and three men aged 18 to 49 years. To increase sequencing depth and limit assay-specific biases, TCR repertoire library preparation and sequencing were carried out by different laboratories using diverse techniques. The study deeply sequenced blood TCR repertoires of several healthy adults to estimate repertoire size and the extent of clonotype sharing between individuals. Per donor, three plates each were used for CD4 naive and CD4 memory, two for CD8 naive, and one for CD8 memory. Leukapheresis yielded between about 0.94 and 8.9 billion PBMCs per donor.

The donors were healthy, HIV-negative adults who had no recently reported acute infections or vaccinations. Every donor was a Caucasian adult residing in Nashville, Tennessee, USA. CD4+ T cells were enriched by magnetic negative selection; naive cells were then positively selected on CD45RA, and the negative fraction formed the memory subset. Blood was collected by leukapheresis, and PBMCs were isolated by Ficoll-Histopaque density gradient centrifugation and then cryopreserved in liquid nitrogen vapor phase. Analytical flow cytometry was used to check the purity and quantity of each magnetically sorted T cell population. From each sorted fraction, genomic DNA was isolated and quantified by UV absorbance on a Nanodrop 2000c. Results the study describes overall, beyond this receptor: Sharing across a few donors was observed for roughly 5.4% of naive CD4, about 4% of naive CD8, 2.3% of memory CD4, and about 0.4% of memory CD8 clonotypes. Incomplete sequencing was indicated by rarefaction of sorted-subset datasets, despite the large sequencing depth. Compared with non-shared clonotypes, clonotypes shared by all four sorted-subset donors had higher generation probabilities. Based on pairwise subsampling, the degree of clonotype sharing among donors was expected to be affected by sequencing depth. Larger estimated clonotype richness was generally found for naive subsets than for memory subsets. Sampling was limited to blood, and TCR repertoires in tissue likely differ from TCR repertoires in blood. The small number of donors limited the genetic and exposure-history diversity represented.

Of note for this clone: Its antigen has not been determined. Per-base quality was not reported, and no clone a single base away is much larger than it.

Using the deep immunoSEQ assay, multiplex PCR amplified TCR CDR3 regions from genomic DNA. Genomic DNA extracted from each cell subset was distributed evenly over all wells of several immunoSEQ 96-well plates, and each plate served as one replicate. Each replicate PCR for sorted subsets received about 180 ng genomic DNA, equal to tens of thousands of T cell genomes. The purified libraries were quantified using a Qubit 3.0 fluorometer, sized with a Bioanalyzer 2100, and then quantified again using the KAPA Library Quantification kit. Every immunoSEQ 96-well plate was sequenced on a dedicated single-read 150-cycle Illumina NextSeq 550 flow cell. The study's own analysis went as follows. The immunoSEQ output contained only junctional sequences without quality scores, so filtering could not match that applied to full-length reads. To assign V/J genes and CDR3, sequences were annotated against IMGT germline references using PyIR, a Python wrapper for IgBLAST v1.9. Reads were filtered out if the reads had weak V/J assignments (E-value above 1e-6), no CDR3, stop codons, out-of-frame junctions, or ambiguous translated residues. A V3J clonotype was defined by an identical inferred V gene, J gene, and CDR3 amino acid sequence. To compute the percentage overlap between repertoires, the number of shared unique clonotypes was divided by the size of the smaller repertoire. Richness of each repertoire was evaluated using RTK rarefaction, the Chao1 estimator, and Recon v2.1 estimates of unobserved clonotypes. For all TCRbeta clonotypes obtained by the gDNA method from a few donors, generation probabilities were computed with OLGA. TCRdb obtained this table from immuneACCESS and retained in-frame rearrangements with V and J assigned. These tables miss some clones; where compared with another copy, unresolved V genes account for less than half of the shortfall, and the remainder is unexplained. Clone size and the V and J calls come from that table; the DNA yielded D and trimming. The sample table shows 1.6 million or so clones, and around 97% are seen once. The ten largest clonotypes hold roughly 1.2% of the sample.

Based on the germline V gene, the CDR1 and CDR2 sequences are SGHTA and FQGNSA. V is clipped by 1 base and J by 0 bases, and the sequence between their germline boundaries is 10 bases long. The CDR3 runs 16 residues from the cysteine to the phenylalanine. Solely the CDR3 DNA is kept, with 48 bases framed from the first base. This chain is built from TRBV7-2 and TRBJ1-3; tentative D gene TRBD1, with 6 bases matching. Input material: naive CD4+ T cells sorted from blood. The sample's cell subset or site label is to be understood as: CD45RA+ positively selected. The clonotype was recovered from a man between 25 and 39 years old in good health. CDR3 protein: CASSLDRAPSGNTIYF. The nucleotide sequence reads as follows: TGTGCCAGCAGCTTAGACAGGGCCCCCTCTGGAAACACCATATATTTT.